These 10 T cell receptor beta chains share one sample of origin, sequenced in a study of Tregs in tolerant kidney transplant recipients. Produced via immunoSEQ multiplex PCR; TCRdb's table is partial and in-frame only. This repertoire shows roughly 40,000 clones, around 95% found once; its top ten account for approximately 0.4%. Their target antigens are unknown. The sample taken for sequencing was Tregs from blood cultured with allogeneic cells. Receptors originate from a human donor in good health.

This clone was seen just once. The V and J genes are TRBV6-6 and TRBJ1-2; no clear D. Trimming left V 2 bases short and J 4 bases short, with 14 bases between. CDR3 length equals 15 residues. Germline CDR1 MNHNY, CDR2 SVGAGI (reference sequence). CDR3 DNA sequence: TGTGCCAGCAGTTACGACCCCTCCCGTATCTATGGCTACACCTTC. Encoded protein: CASSYDPSRIYGYTF.

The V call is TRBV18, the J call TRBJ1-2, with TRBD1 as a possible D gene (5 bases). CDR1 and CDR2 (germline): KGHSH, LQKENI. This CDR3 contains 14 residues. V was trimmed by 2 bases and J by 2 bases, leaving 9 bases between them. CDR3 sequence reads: CASSPSRVNYGYTF. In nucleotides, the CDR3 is TGTGCCAGCTCACCATCCAGGGTGAACTATGGCTACACCTTC. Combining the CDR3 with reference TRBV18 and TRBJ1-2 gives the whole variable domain NAGVMQNPRHLVRRRGQEARLRCSPMKGHSHVYWYRQLPEEGLKFMVYLQKENIIDESGMPKERFSAEFPKEGPSILRIQQVVRGDSAAYFCASSPSRVNYGYTFGSGTRLTVV.

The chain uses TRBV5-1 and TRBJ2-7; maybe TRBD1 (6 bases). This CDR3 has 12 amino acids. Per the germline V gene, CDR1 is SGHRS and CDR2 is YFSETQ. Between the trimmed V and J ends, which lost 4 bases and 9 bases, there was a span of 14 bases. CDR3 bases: TGCGCCAGCAGCCCAACAGGGTCGGCGCAGTACTTC. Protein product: CASSPTGSAQYF.

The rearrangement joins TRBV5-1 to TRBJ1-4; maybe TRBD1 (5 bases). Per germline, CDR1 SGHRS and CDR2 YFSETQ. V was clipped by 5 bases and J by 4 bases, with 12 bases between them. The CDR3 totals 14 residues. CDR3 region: CASRRGLSNEKLFF. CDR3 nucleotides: TGCGCCAGCAGGAGGGGATTGAGTAATGAAAAACTGTTTTTT. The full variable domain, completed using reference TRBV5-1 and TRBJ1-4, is KAGVTQTPRYLIKTRGQQVTLSCSPISGHRSVSWYQQTPGQGLQFLFEYFSETQRNKGNFPGRFSGRQFSNSRSEMNVSTLELGDSALYLCASRRGLSNEKLFFGSGTQLSVL.

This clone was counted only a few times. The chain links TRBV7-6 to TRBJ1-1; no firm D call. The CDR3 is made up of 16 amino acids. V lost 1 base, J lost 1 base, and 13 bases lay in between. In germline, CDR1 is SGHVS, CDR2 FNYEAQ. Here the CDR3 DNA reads TGTGCCAGCAGCTTAGAATTTAGAGGCTGGAACACTGAAGCTTTCTTT. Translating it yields CASSLEFRGWNTEAFF.

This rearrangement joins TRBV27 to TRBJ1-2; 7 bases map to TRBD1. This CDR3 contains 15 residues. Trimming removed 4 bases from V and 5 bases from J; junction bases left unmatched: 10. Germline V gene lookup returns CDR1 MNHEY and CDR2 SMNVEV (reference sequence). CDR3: CASSSRDRAGYGYTF. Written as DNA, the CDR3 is TGTGCCAGCAGTTCCCGTGACAGGGCTGGGTATGGCTACACCTTC.

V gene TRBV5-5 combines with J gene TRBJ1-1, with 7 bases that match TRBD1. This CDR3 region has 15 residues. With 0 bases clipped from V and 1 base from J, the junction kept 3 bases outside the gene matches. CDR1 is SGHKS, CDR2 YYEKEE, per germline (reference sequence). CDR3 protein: CASSLARDRNTEAFF. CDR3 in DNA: TGTGCCAGCAGCTTGGCCAGGGACAGGAACACTGAAGCTTTCTTT.

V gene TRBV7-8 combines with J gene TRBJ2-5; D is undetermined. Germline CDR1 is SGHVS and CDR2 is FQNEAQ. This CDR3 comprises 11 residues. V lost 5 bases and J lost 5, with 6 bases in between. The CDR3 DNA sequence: TGTGCCAGCAGCCCCGGGGAGACCCAGTACTTC. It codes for CASSPGETQYF.

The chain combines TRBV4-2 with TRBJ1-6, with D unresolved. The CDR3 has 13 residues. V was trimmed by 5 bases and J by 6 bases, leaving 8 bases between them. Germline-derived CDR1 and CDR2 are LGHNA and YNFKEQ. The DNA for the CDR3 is TGTGCCAGCAGCGTCTTTAGTAATTCACCCCTCCACTTT. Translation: CASSVFSNSPLHF.

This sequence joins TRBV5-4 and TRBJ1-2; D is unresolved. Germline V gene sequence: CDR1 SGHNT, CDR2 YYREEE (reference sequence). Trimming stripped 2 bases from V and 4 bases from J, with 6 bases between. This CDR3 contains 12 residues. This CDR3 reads CASSFSTYGYTF. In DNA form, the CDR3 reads TGTGCCAGCAGCTTCAGCACCTATGGCTACACCTTC.